These T cell receptor beta chains were read from a single sample in a study of shared clonotypes between healthy human individuals. Only in-frame clones appear in the TCRdb table, and some are missing; sequencing was by immunoSEQ multiplex PCR. This sample has more than 550,000 clones, with just under 75% found just once. Sequenced input: memory CD4+ T cells sorted from blood. These receptors were collected from a woman aged 25 to 45 in good health. Each CDR3 is given with its conserved first and last residue. Each record gives: clone size, V gene, J gene, D gene, CDR3 protein, CDR3 DNA. D genes are given only for firm matches. Only part of the rows carry a size: once, few, many, or a class if the clone is expanded.

abundance: .; v_gene: TRBV6-5; j_gene: TRBJ2-1; d_gene: .; CDR3aa: CASMREITTAEQFF; CDR3nt: TGTGCCAGCATGCGTGAAATCACCACGGCTGAGCAGTTCTTC
abundance: few; v_gene: TRBV2; j_gene: TRBJ2-1; d_gene: TRBD1; CDR3aa: CASGTGGGYNEQFF; CDR3nt: TGTGCCAGCGGGACAGGGGGAGGCTACAATGAGCAGTTCTTC
abundance: .; v_gene: TRBV9; j_gene: TRBJ1-4; d_gene: .; CDR3aa: CASSVGRGQREKLFF; CDR3nt: TGTGCCAGCAGCGTAGGCAGGGGACAAAGGGAAAAACTGTTTTTT
abundance: .; v_gene: TRBV5-1; j_gene: TRBJ1-2; d_gene: .; CDR3aa: CASSEPTGDGYTF; CDR3nt: TGCGCCAGCAGCGAACCGACAGGAGACGGCTACACCTTC
abundance: .; v_gene: TRBV19; j_gene: TRBJ2-1; d_gene: .; CDR3aa: CASTPTGSYNEQFF; CDR3nt: TGTGCCAGTACCCCTACGGGTTCCTACAATGAGCAGTTCTTC
abundance: few; v_gene: TRBV5-5; j_gene: TRBJ2-7; d_gene: TRBD2; CDR3aa: CASSLDEAGGPSREQYF; CDR3nt: TGTGCCAGCAGCTTGGACGAAGCGGGAGGGCCGAGTAGGGAGCAGTACTTC
abundance: .; v_gene: TRBV7-9; j_gene: TRBJ2-5; d_gene: .; CDR3aa: CASSQPWDGQETQYF; CDR3nt: TGTGCCAGCAGCCAACCGTGGGACGGACAAGAGACCCAGTACTTC
abundance: few; v_gene: TRBV5-1; j_gene: TRBJ1-1; d_gene: TRBD1; CDR3aa: CASSREGADTEAFF; CDR3nt: TGCGCCAGCAGCCGGGAGGGGGCAGACACTGAAGCTTTCTTT
abundance: .; v_gene: TRBV7-9; j_gene: TRBJ1-4; d_gene: .; CDR3aa: CASSLAGVYEKLFF; CDR3nt: TGTGCCAGCAGCTTAGCGGGGGTATACGAAAAACTGTTTTTT
abundance: .; v_gene: TRBV28; j_gene: TRBJ2-7; d_gene: TRBD1; CDR3aa: CASSEGDRGTYEQYF; CDR3nt: TGTGCCAGCAGTGAGGGGGACAGAGGGACCTACGAGCAGTACTTC
abundance: .; v_gene: TRBV5-1; j_gene: TRBJ2-3; d_gene: .; CDR3aa: CASSFSLGTSGGTDTQYF; CDR3nt: TGCGCCAGCAGCTTCTCCCTCGGGACAAGTGGAGGGACAGATACGCAGTATTTT
abundance: once; v_gene: TRBV28; j_gene: TRBJ1-5; d_gene: .; CDR3aa: CASSAILGGSQPQHF; CDR3nt: TGTGCCAGCAGCGCCATTTTGGGGGGGTCCCAGCCCCAGCATTTT
abundance: .; v_gene: TRBV19; j_gene: TRBJ1-5; d_gene: .; CDR3aa: CASRSEPGFSNQPQHF; CDR3nt: TGTGCCAGTAGGAGTGAGCCAGGATTTAGCAATCAGCCCCAGCATTTT
abundance: .; v_gene: TRBV2; j_gene: TRBJ2-5; d_gene: .; CDR3aa: CASVLGLGQETQYF; CDR3nt: TGTGCCAGCGTATTGGGACTTGGGCAAGAGACCCAGTACTTC
abundance: .; v_gene: TRBV5-1; j_gene: TRBJ2-1; d_gene: .; CDR3aa: CASSLGEGAGNEQFF; CDR3nt: TGCGCCAGCAGCTTGGGCGAAGGGGCGGGCAATGAGCAGTTCTTC
abundance: .; v_gene: TRBV12-5; j_gene: TRBJ2-2; d_gene: .; CDR3aa: CASGLGVAAQVVFF; CDR3nt: TGTGCTAGTGGTTTGGGCGTGGCGGCTCAGGTGGTGTTTTTT
abundance: .; v_gene: TRBV27; j_gene: TRBJ2-6; d_gene: .; CDR3aa: CASSLGGAGANVLTF; CDR3nt: TGTGCCAGCAGTTTAGGCGGGGCTGGGGCCAACGTCCTGACTTTC
abundance: .; v_gene: TRBV5-1; j_gene: TRBJ2-7; d_gene: .; CDR3aa: CASSPDGFYEQYF; CDR3nt: TGCGCCAGCAGCCCGGACGGATTTTACGAGCAGTACTTC
abundance: many; v_gene: TRBV30; j_gene: TRBJ2-5; d_gene: TRBD1; CDR3aa: CATDRGRRETQYF; CDR3nt: TGTGCCACTGACAGGGGGCGCCGGGAGACCCAGTACTTC
abundance: few; v_gene: TRBV19; j_gene: TRBJ2-3; d_gene: TRBD2; CDR3aa: CASQAGVTDTQYF; CDR3nt: TGTGCCAGTCAAGCGGGAGTAACAGATACGCAGTATTTT
abundance: .; v_gene: TRBV9; j_gene: TRBJ2-5; d_gene: .; CDR3aa: CASSVDRGSETQYF; CDR3nt: TGTGCCAGCAGCGTAGATCGTGGTTCAGAGACCCAGTACTTC
abundance: .; v_gene: TRBV29-1; j_gene: TRBJ2-1; d_gene: .; CDR3aa: CSGGVSTNEQFF; CDR3nt: TGCAGCGGGGGAGTTTCCACGAATGAGCAGTTCTTC
abundance: .; v_gene: TRBV11-2; j_gene: TRBJ2-1; d_gene: .; CDR3aa: CASSLDLGFYNEQFF; CDR3nt: TGTGCCAGCAGCTTAGATCTTGGGTTCTACAATGAGCAGTTCTTC
abundance: .; v_gene: TRBV4-1; j_gene: TRBJ2-7; d_gene: .; CDR3aa: CASSQEGSRGGREQYF; CDR3nt: TGCGCCAGCAGCCAAGAGGGCAGCAGGGGGGGTCGCGAGCAGTACTTC
abundance: .; v_gene: TRBV6-1; j_gene: TRBJ1-2; d_gene: .; CDR3aa: CASSEVAGRRGTNYGYTF; CDR3nt: TGTGCCAGCAGTGAAGTTGCGGGCAGGAGAGGGACTAACTATGGCTACACCTTC
abundance: .; v_gene: TRBV7-9; j_gene: TRBJ1-5; d_gene: .; CDR3aa: CASSPPGQGAHQPQHF; CDR3nt: TGTGCCAGCAGCCCACCCGGGCAAGGGGCGCATCAGCCCCAGCATTTT
abundance: few; v_gene: TRBV18; j_gene: TRBJ1-1; d_gene: TRBD1; CDR3aa: CASSPQGARTEAFF; CDR3nt: TGTGCCAGCTCACCACAGGGGGCGCGAACTGAAGCTTTCTTT
abundance: .; v_gene: TRBV5-1; j_gene: TRBJ1-3; d_gene: TRBD1; CDR3aa: CASSSHPGQGRSGNTIYF; CDR3nt: TGCGCCAGCAGCTCTCACCCGGGACAGGGGAGGTCTGGAAACACCATATATTTT
abundance: .; v_gene: TRBV28; j_gene: TRBJ1-4; d_gene: .; CDR3aa: CASRRQALNEKLFF; CDR3nt: TGTGCCAGCAGAAGACAGGCTCTAAATGAAAAACTGTTTTTT
abundance: .; v_gene: TRBV11-2; j_gene: TRBJ1-4; d_gene: .; CDR3aa: CASSLGGASANEKLFF; CDR3nt: TGTGCCAGCAGCTTAGGGGGGGCCTCCGCTAATGAAAAACTGTTTTTT
abundance: .; v_gene: TRBV30; j_gene: TRBJ1-2; d_gene: .; CDR3aa: CAWTSAGATGYTF; CDR3nt: TGTGCCTGGACAAGCGCCGGGGCGACAGGCTACACCTTC
abundance: .; v_gene: TRBV28; j_gene: TRBJ2-3; d_gene: .; CDR3aa: CASSPHSGSDTQYF; CDR3nt: TGTGCCAGCAGTCCTCACAGCGGGTCAGATACGCAGTATTTT
abundance: .; v_gene: TRBV2; j_gene: TRBJ1-5; d_gene: .; CDR3aa: CASKGVEGQPQHF; CDR3nt: TGTGCCAGCAAAGGGGTTGAGGGTCAGCCCCAGCATTTT
abundance: .; v_gene: TRBV7-9; j_gene: TRBJ2-4; d_gene: .; CDR3aa: CASSLEGSKNIQYF; CDR3nt: TGTGCCAGCAGCTTAGAAGGGTCCAAAAACATTCAGTACTTC
abundance: .; v_gene: TRBV2; j_gene: TRBJ2-1; d_gene: .; CDR3aa: CASSEDRLGNEQFF; CDR3nt: TGTGCCAGCAGTGAAGACCGATTAGGGAACGAGCAGTTCTTC
abundance: .; v_gene: TRBV10-3; j_gene: TRBJ2-7; d_gene: .; CDR3aa: CAIGQAFQLRQYF; CDR3nt: TGTGCCATCGGTCAGGCCTTCCAGCTAAGGCAGTACTTC
abundance: .; v_gene: TRBV19; j_gene: TRBJ2-3; d_gene: .; CDR3aa: CASSGHSDTQYF; CDR3nt: TGTGCCAGTAGTGGTCACTCAGATACGCAGTATTTT
abundance: few; v_gene: TRBV2; j_gene: TRBJ2-7; d_gene: TRBD1; CDR3aa: CASRQTGDSYEQYF; CDR3nt: TGTGCCAGCAGGCAGACAGGGGACTCCTACGAGCAGTACTTC
abundance: many; v_gene: TRBV7-2; j_gene: TRBJ2-3; d_gene: .; CDR3aa: CASSSQGGPIDTQYF; CDR3nt: TGTGCCAGCAGCTCCCAGGGGGGGCCAATAGATACGCAGTATTTT
abundance: few; v_gene: TRBV5-4; j_gene: TRBJ2-1; d_gene: TRBD2; CDR3aa: CASSLGGTTRLDEQFF; CDR3nt: TGTGCCAGCAGCTTGGGCGGGACTACCCGCTTAGATGAGCAGTTCTTC
abundance: .; v_gene: TRBV6-1; j_gene: TRBJ1-2; d_gene: TRBD1; CDR3aa: CASTEDRETGYTF; CDR3nt: TGTGCCAGCACCGAGGACAGGGAAACTGGCTACACCTTC
abundance: .; v_gene: TRBV4-1; j_gene: TRBJ1-5; d_gene: .; CDR3aa: CASSQWWGGNQPQHF; CDR3nt: TGCGCCAGCAGCCAGTGGTGGGGGGGTAATCAGCCCCAGCATTTT
abundance: .; v_gene: TRBV2; j_gene: TRBJ2-1; d_gene: .; CDR3aa: CASTKGGSRHNEQFF; CDR3nt: TGTGCCAGCACCAAAGGGGGGAGTCGCCACAATGAGCAGTTCTTC
abundance: .; v_gene: TRBV7-8; j_gene: TRBJ2-7; d_gene: TRBD2; CDR3aa: CASSFRSAGEHEQYF; CDR3nt: TGTGCCAGCAGCTTCCGTTCAGCGGGAGAACACGAGCAGTACTTC
abundance: .; v_gene: TRBV7-9; j_gene: TRBJ1-4; d_gene: .; CDR3aa: CASSLVRLTNEKLFF; CDR3nt: TGTGCCAGCAGCTTAGTTCGGCTAACTAATGAAAAACTGTTTTTT
abundance: .; v_gene: TRBV5-1; j_gene: TRBJ2-3; d_gene: .; CDR3aa: CASSLVGGPTTDTQYF; CDR3nt: TGCGCCAGCAGCTTGGTTGGCGGTCCCACGACAGATACGCAGTATTTT
abundance: .; v_gene: TRBV6-7; j_gene: TRBJ1-5; d_gene: .; CDR3aa: CASSSRQEQQRGQPQHF; CDR3nt: TGTGCCAGCAGTTCCAGACAGGAACAGCAAAGGGGTCAGCCCCAGCATTTT
abundance: .; v_gene: TRBV6-4; j_gene: TRBJ2-2; d_gene: .; CDR3aa: CASARAGTTGELFF; CDR3nt: TGTGCCAGCGCTCGGGCAGGGACCACCGGGGAGCTGTTTTTT
abundance: .; v_gene: TRBV11-2; j_gene: TRBJ2-7; d_gene: .; CDR3aa: CASSSYLESYEQYF; CDR3nt: TGTGCCAGCAGCTCCTATCTGGAATCCTACGAGCAGTACTTC
abundance: few; v_gene: TRBV6-1; j_gene: TRBJ1-5; d_gene: .; CDR3aa: CASSRDRNQPQHF; CDR3nt: TGTGCCAGCAGCCGGGACCGCAATCAGCCCCAGCATTTT
abundance: .; v_gene: TRBV7-6; j_gene: TRBJ1-1; d_gene: .; CDR3aa: CASSPQPNTEAFF; CDR3nt: TGTGCCAGCAGCCCTCAGCCGAACACTGAAGCTTTCTTT
abundance: .; v_gene: TRBV2; j_gene: TRBJ1-5; d_gene: .; CDR3aa: CASTVGGQPQHF; CDR3nt: TGTGCCAGCACCGTTGGAGGTCAGCCCCAGCATTTT
abundance: .; v_gene: TRBV5-4; j_gene: TRBJ2-1; d_gene: .; CDR3aa: CASSLGDRKTEQFF; CDR3nt: TGTGCCAGCAGCTTGGGTGACAGGAAAACCGAGCAGTTCTTC
abundance: .; v_gene: TRBV11-3; j_gene: TRBJ1-5; d_gene: .; CDR3aa: CARLPGRCLWFGQPQHF; CDR3nt: TGTGCCCGCCTACCGGGACGGTGTTTATGGTTTGGTCAGCCCCAGCATTTT
abundance: .; v_gene: TRBV27; j_gene: TRBJ2-2; d_gene: TRBD1; CDR3aa: CASSFRGSRWELFF; CDR3nt: TGTGCCAGCAGTTTCAGGGGGAGCAGGTGGGAGCTGTTTTTT
abundance: once; v_gene: TRBV18; j_gene: TRBJ1-1; d_gene: TRBD1; CDR3aa: CASSPNRGGTEAFF; CDR3nt: TGTGCCAGCTCACCTAACAGGGGGGGCACTGAAGCTTTCTTT
abundance: .; v_gene: TRBV7-9; j_gene: TRBJ2-1; d_gene: TRBD2; CDR3aa: CASSLTASGPNEQFF; CDR3nt: TGTGCCAGCAGCTTAACGGCTAGCGGGCCTAATGAGCAGTTCTTC
abundance: many; v_gene: TRBV10-3; j_gene: TRBJ2-7; d_gene: TRBD2; CDR3aa: CAISDPFRGGRRYEQYF; CDR3nt: TGTGCCATCAGTGACCCCTTTCGGGGGGGGCGAAGATACGAGCAGTACTTC
abundance: .; v_gene: TRBV5-8; j_gene: TRBJ2-3; d_gene: TRBD2; CDR3aa: CASSPGTSGRRTDTQYF; CDR3nt: TGTGCCAGCAGCCCAGGGACTAGCGGGAGACGTACAGATACGCAGTATTTT
abundance: many; v_gene: TRBV4-1; j_gene: TRBJ2-5; d_gene: .; CDR3aa: CASSQDPGTRKTQYF; CDR3nt: TGCGCCAGCAGCCAGGATCCAGGGACACGGAAGACCCAGTACTTC